The 10 T cell receptor beta chains below were found in one sample sequenced in a study of blood T cell repertoires in COVID-19 (dated by TCRdb to the early 2020s). Receptor amplification or capture employed the immunoSEQ multiplex PCR assay. As stored in TCRdb, this immuneACCESS dataset retains in-frame rearrangements with V and J assigned. A fraction of the clones does not appear; measured against another copy, unresolved V genes explain less than half of the discrepancy, and the remainder lacks a known reason. In this sample the table shows about 230,000 clones, 65% to 90% of which occur a single time. The ten top clones hold less than 8% of the sample. The material sequenced was peripheral blood. Source of these receptors: a woman in her forties or fifties with acute or convalescent COVID-19.

The CDR3 region has the DNA TGTGCCAGCAGCTTAGGACCATCGGGGGAGCAGTACTTC. Its protein product is CASSLGPSGEQYF. The chain combines TRBV7-2 with TRBJ2-7, with a weak D call TRBD2 (5 bases). This CDR3 region has 13 residues. Germline values: CDR1 SGHTA, CDR2 FQGNSA. The V gene lost 1 base and the J gene lost 7 bases, with 11 bases spanning the gap.

This clone occurred a few times. The chain has TRBV6-1 and TRBJ1-1; D possibly corresponds to TRBD1 (6 bases). V lost 5 bases to trimming and J lost 4 bases, with 17 bases between them. This CDR3 has 15 residues. The germline gives CDR1 MNHNS, CDR2 SASEGT. CDR3 residues: CASSPPQGSGTEAFF. DNA for the CDR3: TGTGCCAGCAGTCCCCCCCAGGGGAGCGGCACTGAAGCTTTCTTT.

The V and J genes are TRBV20-1 and TRBJ2-7; possibly TRBD1 for D (6 bases). The CDR3 is 11 amino acids. V was clipped by 8 bases and J by 3 bases, with 11 bases between them. CDR1 and CDR2 from the germline V gene are DFQATT and SNEGSKA (reference sequence). The chain's CDR3 is CSTDRSYEQYF. CDR3 in DNA: TGCAGTACAGACAGGAGCTACGAGCAGTACTTC.

In its sample, this clone was seen once. The J gene is TRBJ1-2, the V gene TRBV18; TRBD1 matches at 7 bases. The V gene's germline CDR1 is KGHSH and CDR2 LQKENI. The junction had 5 bases not matched to a gene; V was cut back by 6 bases and J by 1 base. The CDR3 is 14 amino acids. The CDR3 spells CASSRDSGNYGYTF. CDR3 nucleotide sequence: TGTGCCAGCTCGCGGGACAGCGGTAACTATGGCTACACCTTC.

V gene TRBV24-1 combines with J gene TRBJ2-5; tentatively, D is TRBD2 (7 bases). This CDR3 has 15 residues. Germline CDR1 is KGHDR and CDR2 is SFDVKD. V lost 3 bases, J lost 4 bases, and 14 bases lay in between. In DNA, the CDR3 is TGTGCCACCAGTGATCTTCGGGGGGCTAGAGAGACCCAGTACTTC. It encodes CATSDLRGARETQYF.

This clone was counted a single time. V gene TRBV12-3 or TRBV12-4 combines with J gene TRBJ2-7; 8 bases fit TRBD2. The ends lost 2 bases at V and 11 bases at J; junction bases unmatched: 8. The CDR3 length is 13 residues. Written as DNA, the CDR3 is TGTGCCAGCAGTTTAATTACCAGCGGGAGTAAGTACTTC. Translating it yields CASSLITSGSKYF.

This sequence joins TRBV11-3 and TRBJ2-5, with 9 positions matching TRBD1. In germline, CDR1 is SGHNT, CDR2 YENEEA. Unmatched junction bases numbered 6, after V lost 5 bases and J lost 8 bases. CDR3 length: 13 residues. The CDR3 region is CASSPRQGDTQYF. The CDR3 bases are TGTGCCAGCAGCCCCCGACAGGGGGACACCCAGTACTTC.

The chain combines TRBV19 with TRBJ1-1, with D perhaps TRBD1 (6 bases). The CDR3 is 14 residues long. Germline lookup yields CDR1 LNHDA and CDR2 SQIVND (reference sequence). Trimming cost V 6 bases and J 5 bases, with 16 bases left between them. The CDR3 spells CASSHIGGGTEAFF. DNA of the CDR3: TGTGCCAGTAGCCACATAGGGGGGGGTACTGAAGCTTTCTTT.

The chain uses TRBV7-2 and TRBJ1-1, with TRBD1 matching over 10 bases. The CDR3 is 15 amino acids. Unmatched junction bases numbered 4, after V lost 5 bases and J lost 1 base. Germline values: CDR1 SGHTA, CDR2 FQGNSA. The CDR3 DNA follows: TGTGCCAGCAGCCTGGACAGGGGGGGGAACACTGAAGCTTTCTTT. Protein product: CASSLDRGGNTEAFF. The full variable domain, completed using reference TRBV7-2 and TRBJ1-1, is GAGVSQSPSNKVTEKGKDVELRCDPISGHTALYWYRQSLGQGLEFLIYFQGNSAPDKSGLPSDRFSAERTGGSVSTLTIQRTQQEDSAVYLCASSLDRGGNTEAFFGQGTRLTVV.

J is TRBJ1-2 and V is TRBV2, with D maybe TRBD1 (5 bases). The length of the CDR3 is 15 residues. Between the trimmed V and J ends, which lost 5 bases and 4 bases, there was a span of 17 bases. The germline V gene has CDR1 SNHLY and CDR2 FYNNEI. The CDR3 reads CASSQTIDSLYGYTF. The CDR3 DNA reads as TGTGCCAGCAGTCAAACAATCGACAGTCTCTATGGCTACACCTTC.